A selection of T cell receptor beta chains follows, all from one sample in a study of cytomegalovirus exposure and HLA in healthy donors. Sequencing used immunoSEQ multiplex PCR; TCRdb keeps in-frame clones, though not all of them. Found here are about 360,000 clones, around 86% of them singletons; the top ten hold under 0.95%. Sequenced: PBMCs. The origin of the receptors is a woman aged 18-30 years in good health and CMV-seronegative. CDR3s include the opening cysteine and the closing phenylalanine or tryptophan. The order of the fields is clone size, D gene, V gene, CDR3 length, J gene, CDR3 DNA, CDR3 protein. The D gene is left open where the match is weak. Some rows have no size entry. The others give once, few or many, or a class for an expanded clone.

clone_size: NA
d_call: NA
v_call: TRBV28
cdr3_length: 15
j_call: TRBJ2-3
cdr3_nt: TGTGCCAGCAGGATCGGGCAGGGGGGCCCAGATACGCAGTATTTT
cdr3_aa: CASRIGQGGPDTQYF

clone_size: few
d_call: TRBD1
v_call: TRBV10-2
cdr3_length: 16
j_call: TRBJ1-5
cdr3_nt: TGCGCCAGAGCGACCGTGGGACAGGGTGAGGGTCAGCCCCAGCATTTT
cdr3_aa: CARATVGQGEGQPQHF

clone_size: once
d_call: NA
v_call: TRBV28
cdr3_length: 15
j_call: TRBJ1-1
cdr3_nt: TGTGCCAGCAGTTTGTGGCCACAGGGGAACACTGAAGCTTTCTTT
cdr3_aa: CASSLWPQGNTEAFF

clone_size: NA
d_call: TRBD2
v_call: TRBV2
cdr3_length: 14
j_call: TRBJ2-1
cdr3_nt: TGTGCCAGCAGAAGCGGGAAGTCCTACAATGAGCAGTTCTTC
cdr3_aa: CASRSGKSYNEQFF

clone_size: NA
d_call: NA
v_call: TRBV6-5
cdr3_length: 16
j_call: TRBJ1-2
cdr3_nt: TGTGCCAGCAGTTACTGGGGGACATCGACTAACTATGGCTACACCTTC
cdr3_aa: CASSYWGTSTNYGYTF

clone_size: NA
d_call: NA
v_call: TRBV11-2
cdr3_length: 14
j_call: TRBJ2-7
cdr3_nt: TGTGCCAGCAGCTTAGTAGTGGGCACCTACGAGCAGTACTTC
cdr3_aa: CASSLVVGTYEQYF

clone_size: NA
d_call: TRBD1
v_call: TRBV5-6
cdr3_length: 14
j_call: TRBJ2-2
cdr3_nt: TGTGCCAGCAGCCTGGGGACAGACACCGGGGAGCTGTTTTTT
cdr3_aa: CASSLGTDTGELFF

clone_size: NA
d_call: TRBD1
v_call: TRBV30
cdr3_length: 14
j_call: TRBJ1-6
cdr3_nt: TGTGCCTGGAGACCGGGACAGGGTGGTTCACCCCTCCACTTT
cdr3_aa: CAWRPGQGGSPLHF

clone_size: once
d_call: NA
v_call: TRBV28
cdr3_length: 17
j_call: TRBJ1-1
cdr3_nt: TGTGCCAGCAGTCCCATCCCCCGATTAAGAGTGAACACTGAAGCTTTCTTT
cdr3_aa: CASSPIPRLRVNTEAFF

clone_size: NA
d_call: NA
v_call: TRBV7-9
cdr3_length: 12
j_call: TRBJ1-1
cdr3_nt: TGTGCCAGCAGCTTAGGGCTTGCTGAAGCTTTCTTT
cdr3_aa: CASSLGLAEAFF

clone_size: NA
d_call: TRBD2
v_call: TRBV4-1
cdr3_length: 15
j_call: TRBJ2-1
cdr3_nt: TGCGCCAGCAGCCTTCTAGCGGGGGGCGGCGATGAGCAGTTCTTC
cdr3_aa: CASSLLAGGGDEQFF

clone_size: NA
d_call: TRBD1
v_call: TRBV6-6
cdr3_length: 13
j_call: TRBJ2-7
cdr3_nt: TGTGCCAGCAGTTACTCACAGGGGCGCGAGCAGTACTTC
cdr3_aa: CASSYSQGREQYF

clone_size: NA
d_call: TRBD2
v_call: TRBV4-1
cdr3_length: 16
j_call: TRBJ2-5
cdr3_nt: TGCGCCAGCAGCCAAGATGGGTCACTAGCGAGGAAGACCCAGTACTTC
cdr3_aa: CASSQDGSLARKTQYF

clone_size: NA
d_call: TRBD2
v_call: TRBV5-4
cdr3_length: 15
j_call: TRBJ2-7
cdr3_nt: TGTGCCAGCAGCTTGGGCGGGGGGTCGTCCTACGAGCAGTACTTC
cdr3_aa: CASSLGGGSSYEQYF

clone_size: once
d_call: NA
v_call: TRBV6-5
cdr3_length: 14
j_call: TRBJ1-5
cdr3_nt: TGTGCCAGCAGAGGGGCCGAAAGGGGACAGCCCCAGCATTTT
cdr3_aa: CASRGAERGQPQHF

clone_size: NA
d_call: TRBD1
v_call: TRBV6-1
cdr3_length: 15
j_call: TRBJ2-3
cdr3_nt: TGTGCCAGCAGACCCTTGGCAGGGGGCCCTGATACGCAGTATTTT
cdr3_aa: CASRPLAGGPDTQYF

clone_size: NA
d_call: TRBD1
v_call: TRBV7-6
cdr3_length: 19
j_call: TRBJ1-5
cdr3_nt: TGTGCCAGCAGCCCCTTTCGGACAGGGGTTTTTATTAGCAATCAGCCCCAGCATTTT
cdr3_aa: CASSPFRTGVFISNQPQHF

clone_size: NA
d_call: NA
v_call: TRBV27
cdr3_length: 15
j_call: TRBJ2-1
cdr3_nt: TGTGCCAGCAGTTCTGTCAGGCCCTCCTACAATGAGCAGTTCTTC
cdr3_aa: CASSSVRPSYNEQFF

clone_size: NA
d_call: NA
v_call: TRBV11-2
cdr3_length: 12
j_call: TRBJ2-3
cdr3_nt: TGTGCCAGCAGTTTTGCGGGCCCCGCGCAGTATTTT
cdr3_aa: CASSFAGPAQYF

clone_size: NA
d_call: NA
v_call: TRBV7-9
cdr3_length: 13
j_call: TRBJ1-2
cdr3_nt: TGTGCCAGCAGCCCCTTCGGGAGCTATGGCTACACCTTC
cdr3_aa: CASSPFGSYGYTF

clone_size: NA
d_call: TRBD1
v_call: TRBV4-1
cdr3_length: 15
j_call: TRBJ2-5
cdr3_nt: TGCGCCAGCAGCCAAGAGGGACAGATTTTACGGACCCAGTACTTC
cdr3_aa: CASSQEGQILRTQYF

clone_size: NA
d_call: TRBD1
v_call: TRBV7-9
cdr3_length: 13
j_call: TRBJ2-7
cdr3_nt: TGTGCCTCAAACGGGACAGGCTTTGACGAGCAGTACTTC
cdr3_aa: CASNGTGFDEQYF

clone_size: NA
d_call: NA
v_call: TRBV28
cdr3_length: 13
j_call: TRBJ2-7
cdr3_nt: TGTGCCAGCAAGGGAGCCGGGCGATACGAGCAGTACTTC
cdr3_aa: CASKGAGRYEQYF

clone_size: once
d_call: NA
v_call: TRBV2
cdr3_length: 13
j_call: TRBJ2-1
cdr3_nt: TGTGCCAGCAGTGTCGGCCTAGCAGGCGAGCAGTTCTTC
cdr3_aa: CASSVGLAGEQFF

clone_size: NA
d_call: TRBD2
v_call: TRBV9
cdr3_length: 16
j_call: TRBJ2-5
cdr3_nt: TGTGCCAGCAGCGTGGGGGGGACTAGCGGGACTGAGACCCAGTACTTC
cdr3_aa: CASSVGGTSGTETQYF

clone_size: NA
d_call: TRBD1
v_call: TRBV25-1
cdr3_length: 11
j_call: TRBJ1-5
cdr3_nt: TGTGCCAGCAGTATACCGGGACAGCCGGTTTTT
cdr3_aa: CASSIPGQPVF

clone_size: NA
d_call: TRBD2
v_call: TRBV9
cdr3_length: 17
j_call: TRBJ2-2
cdr3_nt: TGTGCCAGCAGCAGACGCCCGGACCTCCGGGAGGCCGGGGAGCTGTTTTTT
cdr3_aa: CASSRRPDLREAGELFF

clone_size: NA
d_call: NA
v_call: TRBV29-1
cdr3_length: 13
j_call: TRBJ2-2
cdr3_nt: TGCAGCGTTGAAGGGGGCAGAACCGGGGAGCTGTTTTTT
cdr3_aa: CSVEGGRTGELFF

clone_size: NA
d_call: NA
v_call: TRBV28
cdr3_length: 15
j_call: TRBJ2-7
cdr3_nt: TGTGCCAGCAGACCCCGTGGGCCCGGCTCCTACGAGCAGTACTTC
cdr3_aa: CASRPRGPGSYEQYF

clone_size: NA
d_call: TRBD1
v_call: TRBV4-1
cdr3_length: 15
j_call: TRBJ2-7
cdr3_nt: TGCGCCAGCAGCCAAGAAACTCAGGGGGCCTACGAGCAGTACTTC
cdr3_aa: CASSQETQGAYEQYF

clone_size: NA
d_call: NA
v_call: TRBV27
cdr3_length: 18
j_call: TRBJ2-2
cdr3_nt: TGTGCCAGCAGTTTCTCCGGGATGGGAGGGGGATACACCGGGGAGCTGTTTTTT
cdr3_aa: CASSFSGMGGGYTGELFF

clone_size: NA
d_call: TRBD2
v_call: TRBV7-3
cdr3_length: 17
j_call: TRBJ2-1
cdr3_nt: TGTGCCAGCAGCTTAACAGGTCTAGCGGGAGCGTCCAATGAGCAGTTCTTC
cdr3_aa: CASSLTGLAGASNEQFF

clone_size: NA
d_call: TRBD2
v_call: TRBV30
cdr3_length: 17
j_call: TRBJ2-3
cdr3_nt: TGTGCCTGGAGTGGGGTAGCGGGGGGATACCGCACAGATACGCAGTATTTT
cdr3_aa: CAWSGVAGGYRTDTQYF

clone_size: NA
d_call: NA
v_call: TRBV27
cdr3_length: 13
j_call: TRBJ2-7
cdr3_nt: TGTGCCAGCAGTCCAACAGGGTTCCACGAGCAGTACTTC
cdr3_aa: CASSPTGFHEQYF

clone_size: NA
d_call: NA
v_call: TRBV18
cdr3_length: 13
j_call: TRBJ1-5
cdr3_nt: TGTGCCAGTACCGAGGGTCCGGGACAGCCCCAGCATTTT
cdr3_aa: CASTEGPGQPQHF

clone_size: few
d_call: NA
v_call: TRBV2
cdr3_length: 14
j_call: TRBJ1-3
cdr3_nt: TGTGCCAGCAGTGACCCCATTGCTGGAAACACCATATATTTT
cdr3_aa: CASSDPIAGNTIYF

clone_size: NA
d_call: TRBD1
v_call: TRBV27
cdr3_length: 14
j_call: TRBJ2-5
cdr3_nt: TGTGCCAGCAGTTTATCAGACAGGGTGGAGACCCAGTACTTC
cdr3_aa: CASSLSDRVETQYF

clone_size: NA
d_call: TRBD1
v_call: TRBV27
cdr3_length: 17
j_call: TRBJ1-2
cdr3_nt: TGTGCCAGCAGTTCTCAGTCCCGGACAGGGGGAGACTATGGCTACACCTTC
cdr3_aa: CASSSQSRTGGDYGYTF

clone_size: few
d_call: NA
v_call: TRBV25-1
cdr3_length: 13
j_call: TRBJ1-2
cdr3_nt: TGTGCCAGCAGTGTCCGGGGATTCCGTGGTTACACCTTC
cdr3_aa: CASSVRGFRGYTF

clone_size: NA
d_call: TRBD1
v_call: TRBV27
cdr3_length: 15
j_call: TRBJ1-2
cdr3_nt: TGTGCCAGCAGTCCGATTCCGGGACAGGGTCATGGCTACACCTTC
cdr3_aa: CASSPIPGQGHGYTF

clone_size: once
d_call: TRBD1
v_call: TRBV6-1
cdr3_length: 15
j_call: TRBJ1-4
cdr3_nt: TGTGCCAGCAGTGGATACAGGGGGCAGGCTGAAAAACTGTTTTTT
cdr3_aa: CASSGYRGQAEKLFF

clone_size: NA
d_call: TRBD1
v_call: TRBV27
cdr3_length: 13
j_call: TRBJ2-1
cdr3_nt: TGTGCCAGCAGCACGACAGGGTACAATGAGCAGTTCTTC
cdr3_aa: CASSTTGYNEQFF

clone_size: NA
d_call: NA
v_call: TRBV27
cdr3_length: 18
j_call: TRBJ2-3
cdr3_nt: TGTGCCAGCAGTTTATCATGGACTAAGCGGGCGACTACAGATACGCAGTATTTT
cdr3_aa: CASSLSWTKRATTDTQYF

clone_size: few
d_call: TRBD1
v_call: TRBV5-6
cdr3_length: 13
j_call: TRBJ1-2
cdr3_nt: TGTGCCAGCAGCCCGGACAGGGGCCATGGCTACACCTTC
cdr3_aa: CASSPDRGHGYTF

clone_size: once
d_call: TRBD1
v_call: TRBV9
cdr3_length: 13
j_call: TRBJ1-1
cdr3_nt: TGTGCCAGCAGCGGAGAGGACAGGGGGGGAGCTTTCTTT
cdr3_aa: CASSGEDRGGAFF

clone_size: many
d_call: NA
v_call: TRBV10-2
cdr3_length: 14
j_call: TRBJ1-2
cdr3_nt: TGCGCCAGCAGTGAGTCAAGGAGGCCGGATGGCTACACCTTC
cdr3_aa: CASSESRRPDGYTF

clone_size: few
d_call: NA
v_call: TRBV5-1
cdr3_length: 15
j_call: TRBJ2-7
cdr3_nt: TGCGCCAGCAGCACCCCGGCGGGGGCTACCTACGAGCAGTACTTC
cdr3_aa: CASSTPAGATYEQYF

clone_size: once
d_call: NA
v_call: TRBV27
cdr3_length: 15
j_call: TRBJ2-5
cdr3_nt: TGTGCCAGCAGTTCCCGTAGACAGGCCCGGGAGACCCAGTACTTC
cdr3_aa: CASSSRRQARETQYF

clone_size: NA
d_call: TRBD2
v_call: TRBV28
cdr3_length: 15
j_call: TRBJ2-5
cdr3_nt: TGTGCCAGCAGTTTACCGGGACTACCTCCAGAGACCCAGTACTTC
cdr3_aa: CASSLPGLPPETQYF

clone_size: NA
d_call: TRBD1
v_call: TRBV18
cdr3_length: 16
j_call: TRBJ1-5
cdr3_nt: TGTGCCAGCTCACCACGGCCGGACAGGTTAAATCAGCCCCAGCATTTT
cdr3_aa: CASSPRPDRLNQPQHF

clone_size: NA
d_call: NA
v_call: TRBV18
cdr3_length: 14
j_call: TRBJ1-5
cdr3_nt: TGTGCCAGCTCACCCGTACAGGGCCAAGGGCCCCAGCATTTT
cdr3_aa: CASSPVQGQGPQHF

clone_size: NA
d_call: TRBD2
v_call: TRBV10-3
cdr3_length: 15
j_call: TRBJ2-1
cdr3_nt: TGTGCCACCGGAACCCCGCGGGGGGGCAAAGATGAGCAGTTCTTC
cdr3_aa: CATGTPRGGKDEQFF

clone_size: once
d_call: NA
v_call: TRBV9
cdr3_length: 14
j_call: TRBJ1-2
cdr3_nt: TGTGCCAGCAGCGGCTGGGACACTAACTATGGCTACACCTTC
cdr3_aa: CASSGWDTNYGYTF

clone_size: NA
d_call: NA
v_call: TRBV5-1
cdr3_length: 14
j_call: TRBJ2-7
cdr3_nt: TGCGCCAGCAGCTTAGCAGGCTCAGCCTACGAGCAGTACTTC
cdr3_aa: CASSLAGSAYEQYF